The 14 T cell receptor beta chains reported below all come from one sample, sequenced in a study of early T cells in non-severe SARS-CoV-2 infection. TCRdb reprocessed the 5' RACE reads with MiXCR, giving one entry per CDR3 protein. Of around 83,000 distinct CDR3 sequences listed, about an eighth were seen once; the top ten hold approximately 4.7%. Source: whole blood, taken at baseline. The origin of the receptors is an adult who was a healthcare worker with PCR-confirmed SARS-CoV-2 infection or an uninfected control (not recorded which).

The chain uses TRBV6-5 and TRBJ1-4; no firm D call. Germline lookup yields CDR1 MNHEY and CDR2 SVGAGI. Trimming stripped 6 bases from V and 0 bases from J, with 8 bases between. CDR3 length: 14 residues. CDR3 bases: TGTGCCAGCAGGCCGCAATCAACTAATGAAAAACTGTTTTTT. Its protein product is CASRPQSTNEKLFF.

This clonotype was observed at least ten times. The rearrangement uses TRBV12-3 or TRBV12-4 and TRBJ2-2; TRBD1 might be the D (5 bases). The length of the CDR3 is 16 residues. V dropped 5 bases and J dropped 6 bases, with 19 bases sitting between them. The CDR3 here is CASSTIQTAKSGELFF. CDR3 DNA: TGTGCCAGCAGTACCATCCAGACAGCCAAGTCCGGGGAGCTGTTTTTT.

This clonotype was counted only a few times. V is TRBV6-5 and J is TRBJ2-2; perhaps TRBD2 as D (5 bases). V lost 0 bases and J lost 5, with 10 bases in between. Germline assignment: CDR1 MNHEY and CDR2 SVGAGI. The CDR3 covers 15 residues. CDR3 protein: CASSYSIGGTGELFF. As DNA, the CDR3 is TGTGCCAGCAGTTACTCGATTGGAGGAACCGGGGAGCTGTTTTTT.

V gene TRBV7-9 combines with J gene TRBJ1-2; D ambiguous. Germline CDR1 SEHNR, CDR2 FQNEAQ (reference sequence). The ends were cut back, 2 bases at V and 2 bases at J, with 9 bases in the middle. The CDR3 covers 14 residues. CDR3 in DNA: TGTGCCAGCAGCTTACCGTCGGGGAACTATGGCTACACCTTC. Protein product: CASSLPSGNYGYTF.

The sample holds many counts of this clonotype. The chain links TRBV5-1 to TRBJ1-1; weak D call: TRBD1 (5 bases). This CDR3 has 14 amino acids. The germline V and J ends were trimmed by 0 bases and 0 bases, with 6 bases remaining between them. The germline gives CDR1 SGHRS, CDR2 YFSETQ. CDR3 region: CASSLEGLNTEAFF. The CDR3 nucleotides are TGCGCCAGCAGCTTGGAGGGGCTGAACACTGAAGCTTTCTTT.

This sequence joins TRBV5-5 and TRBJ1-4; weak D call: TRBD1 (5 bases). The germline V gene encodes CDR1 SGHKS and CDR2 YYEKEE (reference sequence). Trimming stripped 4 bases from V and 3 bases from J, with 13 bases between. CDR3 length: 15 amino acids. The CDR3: CASSEGPLANEKLFF. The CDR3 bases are TGTGCCAGCAGCGAGGGACCCCTGGCTAATGAAAAACTGTTTTTT.

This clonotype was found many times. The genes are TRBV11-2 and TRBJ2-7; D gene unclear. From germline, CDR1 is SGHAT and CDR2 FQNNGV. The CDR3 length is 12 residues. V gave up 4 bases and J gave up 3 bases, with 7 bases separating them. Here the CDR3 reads CASSSRNYEQYF. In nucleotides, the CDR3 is TGTGCCAGCAGCTCAAGGAACTACGAGCAGTACTTC.

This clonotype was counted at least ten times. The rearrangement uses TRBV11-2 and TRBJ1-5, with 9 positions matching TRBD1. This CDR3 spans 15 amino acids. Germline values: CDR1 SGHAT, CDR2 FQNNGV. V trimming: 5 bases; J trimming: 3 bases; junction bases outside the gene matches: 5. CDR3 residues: CASSPGQGINQPQHF. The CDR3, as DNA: TGTGCCAGCAGCCCCGGACAGGGGATCAATCAGCCCCAGCATTTT.

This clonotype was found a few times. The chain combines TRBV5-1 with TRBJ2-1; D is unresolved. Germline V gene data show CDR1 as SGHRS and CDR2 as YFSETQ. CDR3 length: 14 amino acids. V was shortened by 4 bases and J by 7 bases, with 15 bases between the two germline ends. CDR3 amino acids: CASSLVDERNEQFF. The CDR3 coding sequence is TGCGCCAGCAGCCTGGTCGACGAGAGGAATGAGCAGTTCTTC.

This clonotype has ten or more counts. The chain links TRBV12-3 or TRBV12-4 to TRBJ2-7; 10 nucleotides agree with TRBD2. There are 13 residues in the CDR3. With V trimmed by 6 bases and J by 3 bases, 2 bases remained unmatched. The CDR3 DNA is TGTGCCAGCAGACTAGCGGGGTACTACGAGCAGTACTTC. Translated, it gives CASRLAGYYEQYF.

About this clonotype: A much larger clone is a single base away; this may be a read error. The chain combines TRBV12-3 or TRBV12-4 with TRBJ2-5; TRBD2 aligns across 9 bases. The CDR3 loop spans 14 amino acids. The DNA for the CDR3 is TGTGCCAGCAGTGTAGCGGGAGTGAAAGAGACCCAGTACTTC. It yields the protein CASSVAGVKETQYF.

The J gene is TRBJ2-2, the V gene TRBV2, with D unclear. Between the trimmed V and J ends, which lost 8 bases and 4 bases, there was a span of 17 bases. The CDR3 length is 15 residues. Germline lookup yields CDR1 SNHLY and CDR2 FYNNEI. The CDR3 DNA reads TGTGCCAGCCGGCCGACCCCGATATTCACCGGGGAGCTGTTTTTT. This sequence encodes CASRPTPIFTGELFF.

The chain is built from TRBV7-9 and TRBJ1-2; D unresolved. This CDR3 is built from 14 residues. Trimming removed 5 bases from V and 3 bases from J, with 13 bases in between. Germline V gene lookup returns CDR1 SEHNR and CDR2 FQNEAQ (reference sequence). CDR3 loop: CASSAAVMHYGYTF. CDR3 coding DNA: TGTGCCAGCAGCGCCGCGGTCATGCACTATGGCTACACCTTC.

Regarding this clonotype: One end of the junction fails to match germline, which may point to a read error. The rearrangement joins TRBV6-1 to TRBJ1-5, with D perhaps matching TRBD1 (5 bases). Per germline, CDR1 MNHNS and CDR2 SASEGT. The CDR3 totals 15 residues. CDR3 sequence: CASSLTRRGKQPQHF. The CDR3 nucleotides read TGTGCCAGCAGTCTGACCCGGCGGGGCAAACAGCCCCAGCATTTT.